This T cell receptor (beta chain) was identified in a study of human T cells and chemical hapten exposure. Looking at the study overall: The study sensitized with 2% DPC on a roughly 2 cm by roughly 2 cm patch of upper inner arm skin.

Time point defined: patch test 1, 2 weeks after DPC sensitization. The treatment is: therapeutic diphenylcyclopropenone sensitization with weekly scalp DPC. In this sample, this clonotype turned up many times. The germline V gene encodes CDR1 MGHDK and CDR2 SYGVNS. CDR3 size: 15 residues. V was clipped by 8 bases and J by 2 bases; unmatched bases: 8. As originally analysed: A per-sample median of roughly 97,000 TCRs was observed, with a range of roughly 23,224 to 700,000. TCRdb reanalysed the RACE reads using MiXCR and keeps one entry per CDR3 protein. These V and J calls are TCRdb output, not the study's own analysis. Among around 52,000 distinct CDR3 sequences, about 9.3% were seen once, and the ten largest hold roughly 13%.

The material was whole blood, obtained in connection with sensitization to the hapten diphenylcyclopropenone (DPC). The V call is TRBV25-1, the J call TRBJ1-3, with 8 bases that match TRBD1. The clonotype originates from a woman aged 40 to 50 with alopecia areata. Some clones in this sample may be carry-over from other donors' samples. The CDR3 coding sequence is TGTGCCAGCTCTACAGGGGGAAACCCTGGAAACACCATATATTTT. Translated: CASSTGGNPGNTIYF.